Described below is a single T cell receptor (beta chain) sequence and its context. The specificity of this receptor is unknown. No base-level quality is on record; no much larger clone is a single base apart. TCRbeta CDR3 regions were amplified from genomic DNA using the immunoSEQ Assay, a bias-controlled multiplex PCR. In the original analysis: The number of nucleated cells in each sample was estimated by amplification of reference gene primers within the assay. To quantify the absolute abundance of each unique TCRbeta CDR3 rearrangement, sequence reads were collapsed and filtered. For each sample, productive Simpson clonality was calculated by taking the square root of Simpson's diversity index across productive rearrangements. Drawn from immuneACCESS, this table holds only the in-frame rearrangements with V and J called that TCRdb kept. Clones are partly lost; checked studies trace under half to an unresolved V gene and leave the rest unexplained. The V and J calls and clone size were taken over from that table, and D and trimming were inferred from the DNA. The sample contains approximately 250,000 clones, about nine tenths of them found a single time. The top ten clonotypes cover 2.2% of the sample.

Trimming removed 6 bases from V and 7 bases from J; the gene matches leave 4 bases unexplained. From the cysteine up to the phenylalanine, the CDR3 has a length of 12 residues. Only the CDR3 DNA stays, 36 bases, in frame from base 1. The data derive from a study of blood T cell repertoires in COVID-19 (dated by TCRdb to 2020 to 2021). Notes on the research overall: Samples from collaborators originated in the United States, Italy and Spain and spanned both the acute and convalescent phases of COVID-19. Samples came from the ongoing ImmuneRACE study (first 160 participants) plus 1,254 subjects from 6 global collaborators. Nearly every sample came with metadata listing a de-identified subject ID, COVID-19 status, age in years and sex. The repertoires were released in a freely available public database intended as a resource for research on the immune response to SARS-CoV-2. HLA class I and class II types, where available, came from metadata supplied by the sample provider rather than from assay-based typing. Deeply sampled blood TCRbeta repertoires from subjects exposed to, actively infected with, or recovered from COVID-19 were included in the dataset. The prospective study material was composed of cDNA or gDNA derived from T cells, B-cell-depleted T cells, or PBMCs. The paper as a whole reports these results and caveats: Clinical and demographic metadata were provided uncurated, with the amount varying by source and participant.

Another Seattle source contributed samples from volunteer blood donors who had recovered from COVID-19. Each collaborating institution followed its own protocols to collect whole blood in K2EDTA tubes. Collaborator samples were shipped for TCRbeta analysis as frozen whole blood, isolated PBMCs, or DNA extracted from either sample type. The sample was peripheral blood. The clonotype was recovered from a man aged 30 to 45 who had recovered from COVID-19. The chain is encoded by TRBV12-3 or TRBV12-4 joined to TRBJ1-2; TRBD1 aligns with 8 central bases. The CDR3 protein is CASRWTGSGYTF. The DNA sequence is TGTGCCAGCAGGTGGACAGGGTCTGGCTACACCTTC.